The 17 T cell receptor beta chains below come from one sample, sequenced in a study of T-cell reconstitution after alpha-beta-depleted transplantation in children. Molecular barcoding with unique molecular identifiers was used for the TCRbeta library. In TCRdb, the PCR reads were re-called with MiXCR into one record per CDR3 protein. Of some 640,000 distinct CDR3 sequences listed, roughly 15% are singletons. This sample comprised PBMCs from the stem cell graft donor, obtained from the stem cell graft. These receptors were collected from a human donor who donated a stem cell graft to a child with acute myeloid leukemia.

This clonotype was seen only a few times. CDR3 residues: CAISVRGLGAHEAFF. The DNA for the CDR3 is TGTGCCATCAGTGTAAGGGGCTTGGGCGCTCATGAAGCTTTCTTT. The V gene is TRBV10-3, the J gene TRBJ1-1; perhaps TRBD1 as D (5 bases). Trimming took 4 bases from V and 7 from J, leaving 19 bases between them. This CDR3 has 15 amino acids. CDR1 and CDR2 (germline): ENHRY, SYGVKD.

In this sample, this clonotype turned up many times. This rearrangement joins TRBV29-1 to TRBJ2-5; the D call may be TRBD1 or TRBD2 (7 bases each). The germline gives CDR1 SQVTM, CDR2 ANQGSEA. This CDR3 contains 12 residues. Here the CDR3 reads CASGGAGETQYF. As DNA, the CDR3 is TGCGCCTCAGGGGGGGCGGGAGAGACCCAGTACTTC.

The rearrangement links TRBV6-2 or TRBV6-3 to TRBJ2-7; D not resolved. The V and J ends lost 4 bases and 3 bases respectively, with 7 bases between them. The CDR3 totals 12 residues. Germline CDR1 MNHEY, CDR2 SVGEGT. Written as DNA, the CDR3 is TGTGCCAGCAGTTCCTCGATCTACGAGCAGTACTTC. This gives the protein CASSSSIYEQYF.

This clonotype was seen more than once but under ten times. The rearrangement uses TRBV7-9 and TRBJ2-1; no definite D call. The germline V and J ends were trimmed by 5 bases and 0 bases, with 8 bases remaining between them. The germline V gene has CDR1 SEHNR and CDR2 FQNEAQ (reference sequence). The CDR3 totals 14 residues. In DNA form, the CDR3 reads TGTGCCAGCAGCCCCGACGACTCCTACAATGAGCAGTTCTTC. Translating gives CASSPDDSYNEQFF.

This clonotype was seen at least ten times. The chain couples TRBV29-1 to TRBJ1-2; the D is unclear. Germline assignment: CDR1 SQVTM and CDR2 ANQGSEA. The CDR3 runs 13 residues. Trimming removed 5 bases at V and 0 bases at J, with 10 bases between. The CDR3 coding sequence is TGCAGCGTTTTGGCAGACGCTAACTATGGCTACACCTTC. Translated, it gives CSVLADANYGYTF.

This chain connects TRBV20-1 to TRBJ2-7; 7 positions match TRBD1. Germline V lookup: CDR1 DFQATT, CDR2 SNEGSKA (reference sequence). This CDR3 contains 15 residues. The V gene end was trimmed by 4 bases and the J gene end by 3 bases; junction bases not matched to a gene: 12. The CDR3 spells CSANPADRDGYEQYF. Here the CDR3 DNA reads TGCAGTGCTAACCCCGCTGACAGGGACGGCTACGAGCAGTACTTC.

This clonotype was picked up a small number of times. The V and J genes are TRBV5-1 and TRBJ2-7; 7 nucleotides agree with TRBD1. The V and J ends lost 4 bases and 2 bases, in that order; junction bases with no gene match: 6. CDR3 length equals 14 residues. CDR1 is SGHRS and CDR2 is YFSETQ in the germline V gene. CDR3 sequence reads: CASSPTQGAYEQYF. The CDR3 coding sequence is TGCGCCAGCAGCCCCACCCAGGGGGCCTACGAGCAGTACTTC.

This clonotype occurred a few times. The chain uses TRBV28 and TRBJ1-1; no firm D call. The V end was cut by 7 bases, the J end by 4 bases, with 10 bases between. CDR3 length equals 12 residues. The germline V gene has CDR1 MDHEN and CDR2 SYDVKM. The CDR3 here is CASIGRLTEAFF. The DNA of the CDR3 is TGTGCCAGCATCGGACGTCTCACTGAAGCTTTCTTT.

This clonotype was counted only a few times. V usage is TRBV20-1 and J usage is TRBJ1-5; a possible D gene is TRBD1 (6 bases). The V gene's germline CDR1 is DFQATT and CDR2 SNEGSKA (reference sequence). This CDR3 spans 16 amino acids. The ends were cut back, 5 bases at V and 3 bases at J, with 20 bases in the middle. This CDR3 is CSASDRTFTLNQPQHF. In DNA form, the CDR3 reads TGCAGTGCTTCGGACAGAACCTTCACTCTCAATCAGCCCCAGCATTTT.

The chain is built from TRBV4-3 and TRBJ2-2, with TRBD1 as a possible D gene (6 bases). Trimming took 2 bases from V and 4 from J, leaving 14 bases between them. The CDR3 covers 16 residues. CDR1 is LGHNA and CDR2 is YSLEER in the germline V gene. CDR3 sequence: CASSQIEQGSTGELFF. CDR3 DNA: TGCGCCAGCAGCCAAATTGAACAGGGCAGCACCGGGGAGCTGTTTTTT.

This clonotype was counted at least ten times. The J gene is TRBJ2-7, the V gene TRBV29-1, with D unresolved. Trimming removed 7 bases from V and 7 bases from J, with 14 bases in between. Germline CDR1 and CDR2: SQVTM and ANQGSEA. The CDR3 runs to 11 residues. CDR3 in DNA: TGCAGCGCTTCGACACCGAAAGAGCAGTACTTC. Translation gives CSASTPKEQYF.

This sequence joins TRBV2 and TRBJ1-2; 12 bases line up with TRBD1. Germline lookup yields CDR1 SNHLY and CDR2 FYNNEI. This CDR3 spans 16 amino acids. V shed 5 bases, J shed 8 bases, and the junction held 12 bases outside the gene matches. The CDR3 DNA reads as TGTGCCAGCAGTACCGGGACAGGGGGCGGAATGAAAGGCTACACCTTC. It translates to CASSTGTGGGMKGYTF.

This clonotype occurred many times. The chain recombines TRBV20-1 with TRBJ2-4, with D hard to call. Germline V gene lookup returns CDR1 DFQATT and CDR2 SNEGSKA (reference sequence). CDR3 length: 14 residues. The V end was cut by 2 bases, the J end by 1 base, with 9 bases between. The CDR3 coding sequence is TGCAGTGCTAGATCCACCCCTGCCAAAAACATTCAGTACTTC. Protein sequence: CSARSTPAKNIQYF.

The V gene is TRBV20-1, the J gene TRBJ2-3; D might be TRBD2 (6 bases). V was cut by 0 bases and J by 2 bases, with 12 bases left in between. CDR1 is DFQATT, CDR2 SNEGSKA, per germline (reference sequence). The length of the CDR3 is 15 residues. The CDR3 protein is CSARDFSGNTDTQYF. Here the CDR3 DNA reads TGCAGTGCTAGAGATTTTAGCGGTAACACAGATACGCAGTATTTT.

This clonotype has at least ten counts. The chain employs TRBV7-6 and TRBJ1-5, with TRBD1 matching over 8 bases. The germline gives CDR1 SGHVS, CDR2 FNYEAQ. This CDR3 comprises 15 residues. V shed 4 bases and J 6 bases; nucleotides not matched to a gene: 8. The CDR3 region is CASSSRQGRGQPQHF. DNA of the CDR3: TGTGCCAGCAGCTCCAGACAGGGGCGAGGTCAGCCCCAGCATTTT. The variable domain in full, completed from reference TRBV7-6 and TRBJ1-5, reads GAGVSQSPRYKVTKRGQDVALRCDPISGHVSLYWYRQALGQGPEFLTYFNYEAQQDKSGLPNDRFSAERPEGSISTLTIQRTEQRDSAMYRCASSSRQGRGQPQHFGDGTRLSIL.

The gene calls are TRBV29-1 and TRBJ2-5; D may be TRBD2 (6 bases). Per germline, CDR1 SQVTM and CDR2 ANQGSEA. Trimming took off 2 bases at V and 2 bases at J, with 6 bases between the two ends. This CDR3 region has 12 residues. The CDR3 loop reads CSVESGQETQYF. In DNA, the CDR3 is TGCAGCGTTGAAAGCGGGCAAGAGACCCAGTACTTC. The full variable domain, its missing parts supplied by reference TRBV29-1 and TRBJ2-5, is SAVISQKPSRDICQRGTSLTIQCQVDSQVTMMFWYRQQPGQSLTLIATANQGSEATYESGFVIDKFPISRPNLTFSTLTVSNMSPEDSSIYLCSVESGQETQYFGPGTRLLVL.

This clonotype was seen ten or more times. The CDR3 DNA reads TGTGCCAGCAGCCGGGGACGGACGTCTTCCGAGCAGTACTTC. Translated, it gives CASSRGRTSSEQYF. The V gene is TRBV7-2, the J gene TRBJ2-7; D possibly matches TRBD1 or TRBD2 (5 bases each). Germline V gene sequence: CDR1 SGHTA, CDR2 FQGNSA. V dropped 5 bases and J dropped 6 bases, with 17 bases sitting between them. CDR3 length: 14 amino acids.